This TCR beta chain is from a study of T cells in tuberculosis. Points from the study as a whole: Active tuberculosis TCR-alpha repertoires lay closer to GMM-specific TCRs than IGRA-negative controls, suggesting clonal expansion.

Indicated time point: new active TB diagnosis, blood taken before or within 7 days of starting treatment. Sequenced by immunoSEQ multiplex PCR; TCRdb stores in-frame clones only, minus some. Found here are about 53,000 clones, about 96% of them singletons; the top ten hold more than 1.4%. Per germline, CDR1 SEHNR and CDR2 FQNEAQ (reference sequence). V lost 6 bases and J 6 bases, leaving 8 bases between the germline ends. This CDR3 contains 11 residues. As for this clone: Its specificity is not known.

The source is an adult with tuberculosis. Here the sequenced sample was PBMCs, taken at tuberculosis diagnosis. The chain employs TRBV7-9 and TRBJ1-1; no reliable D call. In DNA form, the CDR3 reads TGTGCCAGCAGTGCCGGTCCTGAAGCTTTCTTT. Its translation is CASSAGPEAFF.